This T cell receptor beta chain was sequenced in a study of beta chain features in type 1 diabetes. Study-wide results and caveats: The question left open here concerned HLA type influencing TCRB rearrangement.

Germline CDR1 is MNHEY and CDR2 is SMNVEV (reference sequence). The J segment lost 1 base and the V segment lost 6 bases, leaving 9 bases of the junction unmatched. The CDR3 sequence is 16 residues long. Expressed TCRB transcripts were sequenced after all isolated RNA was converted to cDNA. Some clones are missing from TCRdb's copy, which holds only in-frame ones; the method was immunoSEQ multiplex PCR. The table shows under 250,000 clones, with over 12% occurring only once. In the case of this clone: Its matching antigen is unknown.

The J gene is TRBJ1-5, the V gene TRBV27, with 7 positions matching TRBD1. The clonotype was recovered from a woman between 40 and 55 years old in good health. The specimen sequenced was naive CD4+ T cells from blood. The CDR3: CASRFTGARSNQPQHF. DNA for the CDR3: TGTGCCAGCAGATTTACAGGGGCTAGGAGCAATCAGCCCCAGCATTTT.